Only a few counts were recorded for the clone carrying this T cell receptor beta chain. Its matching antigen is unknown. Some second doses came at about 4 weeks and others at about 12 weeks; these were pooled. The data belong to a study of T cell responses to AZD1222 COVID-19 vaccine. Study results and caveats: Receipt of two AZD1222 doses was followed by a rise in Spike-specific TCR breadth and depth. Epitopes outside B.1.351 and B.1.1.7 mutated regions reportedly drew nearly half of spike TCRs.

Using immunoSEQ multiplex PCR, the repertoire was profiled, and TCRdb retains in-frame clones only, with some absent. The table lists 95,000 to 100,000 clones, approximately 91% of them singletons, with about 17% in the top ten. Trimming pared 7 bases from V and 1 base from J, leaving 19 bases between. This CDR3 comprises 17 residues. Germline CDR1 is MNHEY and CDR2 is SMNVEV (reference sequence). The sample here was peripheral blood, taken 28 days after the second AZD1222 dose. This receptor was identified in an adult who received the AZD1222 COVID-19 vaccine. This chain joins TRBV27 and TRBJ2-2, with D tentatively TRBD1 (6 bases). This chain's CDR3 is CASNMGAGPLNTGELFF. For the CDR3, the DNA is TGTGCCAGCAATATGGGGGCGGGCCCGCTGAACACCGGGGAGCTGTTTTTT.